One T cell receptor beta chain is described in this entry. Repertoires were generated with immunoSEQ multiplex PCR, while TCRdb's copy carries only in-frame clones and drops some. Found here are about 2.3 million clones, less than 95% of them singletons; the top ten hold about 0.41%. The junction had 6 bases not matched to a gene; V was cut back by 1 base and J by 4 bases. The CDR3 covers 15 residues. Per the germline V gene, CDR1 is SGHTA and CDR2 is FQGTGA. Negatively enriched CD4+ T cells were divided by CD45RA into naive and memory. These data come from a study of shared clonotypes between healthy human individuals.

Sequencing was performed on naive CD4+ T cells from PBMCs. As for subset: CD45RA+ positively selected. The TCR originated in a man between 18 and 35 years old in good health. Some clones in this sample may be carry-over from other donors' samples. The chain recombines TRBV7-3 with TRBJ2-7; 8 positions agree with TRBD2. CDR3 in amino acids: CASSLNGVAGYEQYF. For the CDR3, the DNA is TGTGCCAGCAGCTTAAACGGAGTAGCGGGGTACGAGCAGTACTTC.